This T cell receptor beta chain stems from a study of monozygotic twins with inflammatory bowel disease. TCRdb re-called the 5' RACE reads and shows each CDR3 protein once, DNA omitted. Recorded here are approximately 100,000 distinct CDR3 sequences; the top ten clones represent roughly 12%. This CDR3 has 12 residues. Germline assignment: CDR1 MNHNY and CDR2 SVGAGI (reference sequence). Sequenced: blood. This chain joins TRBV6-6 and TRBJ2-7. This TCR was sampled from a human donor with ulcerative colitis or Crohn's disease, or a healthy co-twin of an affected twin (not recorded which). The CDR3 region is CASSMRTYEQYF.